One T cell receptor beta chain is described in this entry. Profiling relied on immunoSEQ multiplex PCR, and the TCRdb table lists in-frame clones only, not all of them. The repertoire holds 100,000 or so clones, 95% seen once, with more than 0.2% in the top ten. This record comes from a study of technical replicates of blood from a few donors. The CDR3 is made up of 14 amino acids. Per the germline V gene, CDR1 is MDHEN and CDR2 is SYDVKM. V shed 1 base and J shed 4 bases, with 10 bases lying between them. The specimen was T cells isolated from PBMCs. This clonotype was sampled from a human donor in good health. This rearrangement joins TRBV28 to TRBJ1-1; D may be TRBD1 (6 bases). The CDR3 spells CASSLFGGSTEAFF. The DNA for the CDR3 is TGTGCCAGCAGTTTATTTGGGGGCTCCACTGAAGCTTTCTTT.